This T cell receptor beta chain was captured by sequencing in a study of cytomegalovirus exposure and HLA in healthy donors. Background on the study: The 120 validation repertoires, a later analysis reported, used the same platform as the approximately 730 repertoires from the first cohort.

This CDR3 has 16 residues. Losses at the gene ends were 6 bases for V and 0 bases for J; bases not matched to a gene: 6. Germline V gives CDR1 SNHLY, CDR2 FYNNEI. Study results and caveats: Confirmation in vitro established that three CMV-associated chains were specific for CMV antigens. While the bulk of TCR sequences proved rare, some public TCRs turned up in many donors.

Profiling relied on immunoSEQ multiplex PCR, and the TCRdb table lists in-frame clones only, not all of them. The data contain about 400,000 clones, approximately 90% of them seen just once; the ten biggest clones take up under 0.9%. A remark on this clone: Antigen unknown.

Sequencing used PBMCs. V and J are TRBV2 and TRBJ1-2; 11 bases are shared with TRBD1. The TCR comes from a woman aged 18-35 years in good health and CMV-seronegative. DNA for the CDR3: TGTGCCAGCAGGACGTTGGGACAGGGGGCTAACTATGGCTACACCTTC. Translation gives CASRTLGQGANYGYTF.